One sample yielded the 8 T cell receptor beta chains listed below, sequenced in a study of identical twins. From the 5' RACE reads, TCRdb called clonotypes with MiXCR, one entry per CDR3 protein. Among more than 650,000 distinct CDR3 sequences listed, 5.5% to 6.5% were seen once. Sequencing input: naive T cells sorted from blood. Receptors were obtained from a man aged 18 to 30 in good health.

This clonotype was detected many times. The genes are TRBV12-3 or TRBV12-4 and TRBJ2-7; D is possibly TRBD1 (6 bases). The length of the CDR3 is 15 residues. Trimming removed 2 bases at V and 5 bases at J, with 16 bases between. The CDR3 DNA is TGTGCCAGCAGTTTACAGGGGACCACCGGGAACGAGCAGTACTTC. Amino acids: CASSLQGTTGNEQYF.

The V and J genes are TRBV4-1 and TRBJ1-2; D might be TRBD1 (5 bases). Germline loops: CDR1 MGHRA, CDR2 YSYEKL. This CDR3 spans 16 amino acids. Deletions cut 0 bases from V and 7 bases from J, with 18 bases between. CDR3 DNA: TGCGCCAGCAGCCAAGAACCCGGTCAGGGAGCGAGTGGCTACACCTTC. Translated, it gives CASSQEPGQGASGYTF.

This clonotype was counted at least ten times. The V gene is TRBV6-4, the J gene TRBJ2-3; 7 nucleotides line up with TRBD1. V was clipped by 8 bases and J by 5 bases; unmatched bases: 7. CDR3 length equals 13 residues. Germline values: CDR1 MRHNA, CDR2 SNTAGT. CDR3 nucleotides: TGTGCCAGCGCGACAGGGTTTGGAGATACGCAGTATTTT. This gives the protein CASATGFGDTQYF.

This clonotype was counted ten times or more. CDR3 protein: CSVSTVATGELFF. CDR3 coding DNA: TGCAGCGTTTCTACCGTCGCGACCGGGGAGCTGTTTTTT. The chain uses TRBV29-1 and TRBJ2-2; unclear D gene. Trimming shortened V by 5 bases and J by 5 bases, and 12 bases separated the two germline ends. Germline CDR1 and CDR2: SQVTM and ANQGSEA. This CDR3 is 13 amino acids long.

The CDR3 here is CASSFTSGEQYV. The CDR3 DNA follows: TGTGCCAGCAGTTTTACTTCTGGCGAGCAGTACGTC. V is TRBV12-3 or TRBV12-4 and J is TRBJ2-7; D uncertain. This CDR3 is 12 amino acids long. Trimming cost V 3 bases and J 6 bases, with 9 bases left between them.

The CDR3 sequence: CAISALAGGLPDTQYF. DNA for the CDR3: TGTGCCATCAGTGCACTAGCGGGAGGGCTTCCAGATACGCAGTATTTT. The chain links TRBV10-3 to TRBJ2-3, with 13 bases identical to TRBD2. Per the germline V gene, CDR1 is ENHRY and CDR2 is SYGVKD. This CDR3 spans 16 amino acids. The trim removed 4 bases at V and 4 bases at J, leaving 5 bases unmatched.

V and J are TRBV5-1 and TRBJ1-1; D not resolved. The CDR3 runs 16 residues. V lost 5 bases to trimming and J lost 1 base, with 18 bases between them. From germline, CDR1 is SGHRS and CDR2 YFSETQ. The DNA of the CDR3 is TGCGCCAGCAGTCCCGGAGGTTCGAATGGGAACACTGAAGCTTTCTTT. This gives the protein CASSPGGSNGNTEAFF.

This clonotype was found many times. The CDR3 DNA follows: TGCAGCGCCCGCCCAAGCCTAAAGGGGAACATTCAGTACTTC. Protein product: CSARPSLKGNIQYF. This rearrangement joins TRBV29-1 to TRBJ2-4; D may be TRBD1 (5 bases). This CDR3 is built from 14 residues. The V gene lost 7 bases and the J gene lost 7 bases, with 20 bases spanning the gap. Looked up from germline, CDR1 is SQVTM and CDR2 is ANQGSEA.